Listed here are 14 T cell receptor beta chains from one sample, sequenced in a study of technical replicates of blood from four donors (dated by TCRdb to 2015 to 2018). The protocol used for the library was the immunoSEQ multiplex PCR assay. The source is immuneACCESS, and TCRdb retained only in-frame sequences with V and J called. Part of the clones is not carried over; for the studies checked, unresolved V genes explain less than half of this, and the remainder is unexplained. A total of some 77,000 clones appear in this sample, 85% to 95% of them only once. The ten biggest clones cover around 0.38% of the sample. Sequencing was performed on T cells isolated from PBMCs. Receptors were obtained from a human donor in good health.

For the CDR3, the DNA is TGTGCCAGCAGTGGTGGCCCTCTAGCGGGATCACAGAATGAGCAGTTCTTC. This codes for CASSGGPLAGSQNEQFF. J is TRBJ2-1 and V is TRBV2, with 9 bases aligning to TRBD2. The V segment lost 4 bases and the J segment 7 bases; nucleotides outside the gene matches: 14. The CDR3 contains 17 residues. CDR1 is SNHLY, CDR2 FYNNEI, per germline. The complete variable domain, with remaining parts taken from reference TRBV2 and TRBJ2-1, reads EPEVTQTPSHQVTQMGQEVILRCVPISNHLYFYWYRQILGQKVEFLVSFYNNEISEKSEIFDDQFSVERPDGSNFTLKIRSTKLEDSAMYFCASSGGPLAGSQNEQFFGPGTRLTVL.

The J gene is TRBJ1-2, the V gene TRBV28; D uncertain. This CDR3 has 11 residues. V lost 3 bases and J lost 8, with 7 bases in between. Germline V CDR1 and CDR2: MDHEN, SYDVKM. The CDR3 DNA follows: TGTGCCAGCAGTTTTGGAGGCGGCTACACCTTC. Amino acid sequence: CASSFGGGYTF.

The chain uses TRBV27 and TRBJ2-7; the match to TRBD2 covers 12 bases. J gave up 1 base and V 3 bases, and 4 bases lay outside the gene matches. CDR1 and CDR2 from the germline V gene are MNHEY and SMNVEV (reference sequence). This CDR3 is built from 16 residues. DNA of the CDR3: TGTGCCAGCAGTTTCCTAGCGGGAGGGGCTTCCTACGAGCAGTACTTC. As protein: CASSFLAGGASYEQYF.

The rearrangement uses TRBV10-3 and TRBJ2-6, with 7 bases lining up with TRBD2. The CDR3 sequence is 16 residues long. Germline CDR1 ENHRY, CDR2 SYGVKD. Germline trimming cut 0 bases from V and 3 bases from J; bases unmatched to any gene: 2. The CDR3 DNA reads TGTGCCATCAGTGAGTCTCCGGGGGGTGGGGCCAACGTCCTGACTTTC. It yields the protein CAISESPGGGANVLTF.

The chain employs TRBV5-8 and TRBJ1-1; no reliable D call. Germline V CDR1 and CDR2: SGHTS, YDEGEE. The CDR3 length is 15 residues. V shed 3 bases and J shed 5 bases, with 17 bases lying between them. In DNA form, the CDR3 reads TGTGCCAGCAGCTCGCTCCCGGGGTTTTGGACTGAAGCTTTCTTT. This translates into CASSSLPGFWTEAFF.

The chain joins TRBV5-6 to TRBJ1-5, with TRBD1 as a possible D gene (5 bases). The V gene's germline CDR1 is SGHDT and CDR2 YYEEEE. This CDR3 contains 16 residues. Deletions cut 0 bases from V and 6 bases from J, with 16 bases between. CDR3 region: CASSLGQTKGIQPQHF. The CDR3 nucleotides are TGTGCCAGCAGCTTGGGACAGACAAAGGGAATTCAGCCCCAGCATTTT.

In this sample, this clone turned up once. This chain connects TRBV6-1 to TRBJ2-1; D unclear. CDR1 MNHNS and CDR2 SASEGT come from the germline V gene. CDR3 length equals 14 residues. V was trimmed by 4 bases and J by 8 bases, leaving 15 bases between them. CDR3 amino acids: CASSARHYTDEQFF. As DNA, the CDR3 is TGTGCCAGCAGTGCGAGACATTATACCGATGAGCAGTTCTTC.

This clone was observed a few times. The V gene is TRBV28, the J gene TRBJ1-3, with D possibly matching TRBD1 (6 bases). The germline CDR1 and CDR2 sequences are MDHEN and SYDVKM. The CDR3 has 17 amino acids. Trimming cost V 0 bases and J 2 bases, with 14 bases left between them. Here the CDR3 reads CASSLWGAQKTGNTIYF. The CDR3 nucleotides read TGTGCCAGCAGTTTATGGGGGGCACAGAAGACTGGAAACACCATATATTTT. Together with reference TRBV28 and TRBJ1-3, the CDR3 gives the full variable domain: DVKVTQSSRYLVKRTGEKVFLECVQDMDHENMFWYRQDPGLGLRLIYFSYDVKMKEKGDIPEGYSVSREKKERFSLILESASTNQTSMYLCASSLWGAQKTGNTIYFGEGSWLTVV.

The chain uses TRBV4-2 and TRBJ2-1; D might be TRBD2 (5 bases). The germline V gene encodes CDR1 LGHNA and CDR2 YNFKEQ. CDR3 length: 14 amino acids. The V end lost 0 bases, the J end lost 5 bases, and 8 bases lay between the germline ends. CDR3 amino acids: CASSQEGGHNEQFF. DNA of the CDR3: TGTGCCAGCAGCCAAGAAGGAGGCCACAATGAGCAGTTCTTC.

CDR3 nucleotides: TGTGCCAGCAGCCCGGGACAGGGGGCGAAGACCTACAATGAGCAGTTCTTC. This codes for CASSPGQGAKTYNEQFF. The gene calls are TRBV11-3 and TRBJ2-1; 12 bases align to TRBD1. The length of the CDR3 is 17 residues. CDR1 is SGHNT, CDR2 YENEEA, per germline. V shed 5 bases and J 2 bases; nucleotides not matched to a gene: 7.

The rearrangement links TRBV10-3 to TRBJ2-2; no definite D call. Trimming pared 6 bases from V and 4 bases from J, leaving 12 bases between. There are 14 residues in the CDR3. Germline V gene data show CDR1 as ENHRY and CDR2 as SYGVKD. The CDR3 DNA reads TGTGCCATCAGCTATGACACGGCCACCGGGGAGCTGTTTTTT. This sequence encodes CAISYDTATGELFF.

The V call is TRBV9, the J call TRBJ2-1, with D possibly being TRBD2 (5 bases). Germline loops: CDR1 SGDLS, CDR2 YYNGEE. The ends were cut back, 1 base at V and 8 bases at J, with 16 bases in the middle. The CDR3 length is 15 residues. CDR3 sequence reads: CASSVSSGLSHEQFF. The CDR3 region has the DNA TGTGCCAGCAGCGTATCTTCGGGATTAAGTCATGAGCAGTTCTTC.

This sequence joins TRBV7-9 and TRBJ2-3; maybe TRBD2 (6 bases). The CDR3 covers 14 residues. Trimming removed 5 bases from V and 0 bases from J, with 9 bases in between. The germline CDR1 and CDR2 sequences are SEHNR and FQNEAQ (reference sequence). DNA of the CDR3: TGTGCCAGCAGCCGGGACTTTAGCACAGATACGCAGTATTTT. Amino acid sequence: CASSRDFSTDTQYF.

The chain is built from TRBV2 and TRBJ1-1; TRBD1 might be the D (5 bases). Per the germline V gene, CDR1 is SNHLY and CDR2 is FYNNEI. The CDR3 sequence is 12 residues long. V lost 10 bases to trimming and J lost 5 bases, with 14 bases between them. CDR3 nucleotide sequence: TGTGCCAACTTGGGACTCCAGACTGAAGCTTTCTTT. It is translated as CANLGLQTEAFF.